The subject of this entry is one T cell receptor (beta chain). What it recognizes is unknown. This record belongs to a study of a mutant IDH1 vaccine in newly diagnosed glioma. Study in general: Patients under treatment included roughly 60% males and around 38% females and had a mean age of around 37 years. Earlier therapy was either radiotherapy, temozolomide, or both, and most got both.

Study observations and caveats: Pseudoprogression appeared independent of alterations in top peripheral clonotypes.

Assay used: immunoSEQ multiplex PCR; TCRdb lists only in-frame clones, some missing. The table has approximately 60,000 clones, 80% to 85% seen once. Indicated time point: week 23, last vaccination. All doses held 300 ug of mutant IDH1 20-mer peptide, with topical imiquimod. This specimen consisted of PBMCs, obtained from a glioma patient whose treatment included an IDH1 peptide vaccine. This sequence originates from a woman in her 40s with glioma. Some clones in this sample may be carry-over from other donors' samples.

CDR3 region: CASSGPEDTEAFF. The DNA for the CDR3 is TGTGCCAGTTCGGGCCCCGAGGACACTGAAGCTTTCTTT. The chain recombines TRBV5-6 with TRBJ1-1, with unresolved D. CDR1 and CDR2 from the germline V gene are SGHDT and YYEEEE. CDR3 length: 13 amino acids. V lost 8 bases and J lost 3, with 14 bases in between. Complete variable domain (other parts from reference TRBV5-6 and TRBJ1-1): DAGVTQSPTHLIKTRGQQVTLRCSPKSGHDTVSWYQQALGQGPQFIFQYYEEEERQRGNFPDRFSGHQFPNYSSELNVNALLLGDSALYLCASSGPEDTEAFFGQGTRLTVV.